Listed below are T cell receptor beta chains from one sample, sequenced in a study of T cell responses to AZD1222 COVID-19 vaccine. Sequenced by immunoSEQ multiplex PCR; TCRdb stores in-frame clones only, minus some. The sample lists about 160,000 clones; roughly 90% were seen once. Sequences were derived from peripheral blood, sampled on day 0 of AZD1222 vaccination. These receptors all stem from an adult in good health. Both conserved end residues are part of each CDR3. The D gene is left open where the match is weak. Size values are once, few and many counts, or a class for expanded clones, and some rows have none.

TRBV14,-,16,TRBJ1-1,TRBD1,CASSQRWTGTNTEAFF,TGTGCCAGCAGCCAACGGTGGACAGGGACGAACACTGAAGCTTTCTTT
TRBV6-5,-,15,TRBJ1-2,TRBD1,CASSRRTGGGYGYTF,TGTGCCAGCAGTAGGAGGACAGGGGGCGGCTATGGCTACACCTTC
TRBV4-1,-,16,TRBJ1-6,-,CASSQVSRGYNSPLHF,TGCGCCAGCAGCCAAGTGTCGAGGGGTTATAATTCACCCCTCCACTTT
TRBV19,-,15,TRBJ2-1,-,CASSMLSVGGDEQFF,TGTGCCAGTAGTATGCTTTCGGTCGGGGGCGATGAGCAGTTCTTC
TRBV7-8,-,13,TRBJ1-1,TRBD1,CASSSGGNTEAFF,TGTGCCAGCAGCTCAGGGGGAAACACTGAAGCTTTCTTT
TRBV28,-,14,TRBJ1-2,TRBD1,CASSRTGVWYGYTF,TGTGCCAGCAGCCGGACAGGGGTTTGGTATGGCTACACCTTC
TRBV25-1,few,17,TRBJ2-2,-,CASHPGALVGKTGELFF,TGTGCCTCTCACCCCGGGGCACTAGTCGGGAAGACCGGGGAGCTGTTTTTT
TRBV28,-,16,TRBJ1-4,-,CATSVYRGSINEKLFF,TGTGCCACCTCAGTTTATCGGGGATCAATCAATGAAAAACTGTTTTTT
TRBV6-5,once,11,TRBJ1-5,-,CASGSHQPQHF,TGTGCCAGCGGCAGCCATCAGCCCCAGCATTTT
TRBV14,-,15,TRBJ1-1,TRBD1,CASSRTTGGGTEAFF,TGTGCCAGCAGTCGAACTACAGGGGGCGGGACTGAAGCTTTCTTT
TRBV5-4,-,15,TRBJ1-2,-,CASRRRARVTDGYTF,TGTGCCAGCAGACGTCGCGCCAGGGTTACCGATGGCTACACCTTC
TRBV6-1,-,15,TRBJ2-3,-,CASSEYPPSTDTQYF,TGTGCCAGCAGTGAATACCCCCCTAGCACAGATACGCAGTATTTT
TRBV30,-,14,TRBJ1-2,TRBD1,CAWNPGQSVYGYTF,TGTGCCTGGAACCCGGGACAGTCCGTCTATGGCTACACCTTC
TRBV27,-,16,TRBJ1-3,-,CASSQRPGQAGNTIYF,TGTGCCAGCAGCCAAAGGCCCGGGCAGGCTGGAAACACCATATATTTT
TRBV7-3,-,14,TRBJ1-2,-,CASSLMPANYGYTF,TGTGCCAGCAGCTTAATGCCAGCTAACTATGGCTACACCTTC
TRBV4-1,-,15,TRBJ2-7,-,CASSQATEGGYEQYF,TGCGCCAGCAGCCAAGCCACCGAGGGCGGCTACGAGCAGTACTTC
TRBV14,-,13,TRBJ2-7,-,CASSQVEGLGQYF,TGTGCCAGCAGCCAAGTTGAGGGACTCGGGCAGTACTTC
TRBV6-2/TRBV6-3,once,14,TRBJ1-4,-,CASSYRGLNEKLFF,TGTGCCAGCAGTTACCGGGGCCTTAATGAAAAACTGTTTTTT
TRBV7-4,few,14,TRBJ1-6,TRBD1,CASIMTGRGSPLHF,TGTGCCAGCATTATGACAGGGAGAGGATCACCCCTCCACTTT
TRBV3-1/TRBV3-2,-,14,TRBJ1-1,-,CASSLFRDGTEAFF,TGTGCCAGCAGCCTATTCCGGGACGGTACCGAAGCTTTCTTT
TRBV24-1,-,15,TRBJ2-7,-,CATSDVRDGAYEQYF,TGTGCCACCAGTGACGTCCGGGACGGAGCCTACGAGCAGTACTTC
TRBV4-3,-,13,TRBJ2-7,-,CASSQGGSYEQYF,TGCGCCAGCAGCCAAGGGGGGTCCTACGAGCAGTACTTC
TRBV19,-,14,TRBJ2-2,TRBD2,CASKPSGNTGELFF,TGTGCCAGTAAACCTAGCGGGAACACCGGGGAGCTGTTTTTT
TRBV5-1,-,12,TRBJ1-2,-,CASSLVGYGYTF,TGCGCCAGCAGCTTGGTCGGCTATGGCTACACCTTC
TRBV5-1,-,15,TRBJ2-2,-,CASSGGGRSTGELFF,TGCGCCAGCAGCGGCGGCGGGCGCAGCACCGGGGAGCTGTTTTTT
TRBV5-1,-,16,TRBJ2-7,-,CASSLGPGLSSYEQYF,TGCGCCAGCAGCCTAGGGCCGGGTCTAAGCTCCTACGAGCAGTACTTC
TRBV7-8,-,13,TRBJ2-7,-,CASSLVVPGEQYF,TGTGCCAGCAGCCTGGTGGTTCCTGGGGAGCAGTACTTC
TRBV7-8,-,17,TRBJ1-6,-,CASSLSPRSSYNSPLHF,TGTGCCAGCAGCTTATCCCCCAGAAGCTCCTATAATTCACCCCTCCACTTT
TRBV28,-,15,TRBJ1-2,-,CASSPGQTQFYGYTF,TGTGCCAGCAGTCCCGGACAGACCCAATTTTATGGCTACACCTTC
TRBV7-2,-,15,TRBJ2-7,-,CASSSYQPQGDEQYF,TGTGCCAGCAGCTCCTATCAACCCCAGGGCGACGAGCAGTACTTC
TRBV5-5,once,16,TRBJ2-1,TRBD2,CASSPRAGGLYNEQFF,TGTGCCAGCAGCCCGCGGGCGGGGGGGCTCTACAATGAGCAGTTCTTC
TRBV4-3,-,15,TRBJ2-7,-,CASSQKTQGGSEQYF,TGCGCCAGCAGCCAAAAGACACAGGGTGGCAGCGAGCAGTACTTC
TRBV30,-,13,TRBJ1-5,-,CAWSVTGNQPQHF,TGTGCCTGGAGTGTAACCGGAAATCAGCCCCAGCATTTT
TRBV10-2,-,13,TRBJ1-1,-,CASRDGRDTEAFF,TGCGCCAGCAGGGATGGCAGAGACACTGAAGCTTTCTTT
TRBV6-2/TRBV6-3,-,14,TRBJ2-7,-,CASSYVYGGDEQYF,TGTGCCAGCAGTTACGTATACGGGGGCGACGAGCAGTACTTC
TRBV7-6,-,14,TRBJ1-1,TRBD1,CASSADRPGAEAFF,TGTGCCAGCAGCGCGGACAGGCCGGGGGCTGAAGCTTTCTTT
TRBV7-9,few,12,TRBJ1-5,-,CASSYQGQPQHF,TGTGCCAGCAGCTACCAGGGACAGCCCCAGCATTTT
TRBV4-2,-,14,TRBJ2-5,-,CASSQGGVGETQYF,TGTGCCAGCAGCCAAGGGGGAGTGGGAGAGACCCAGTACTTC
TRBV28,-,13,TRBJ1-2,-,CASSLGVVDGYTF,TGTGCCAGCAGCCTGGGGGTGGTCGATGGCTACACCTTC
TRBV5-4,-,16,TRBJ1-2,TRBD1,CASSSSRGGAGYGYTF,TGTGCCAGCAGCTCCTCCAGGGGGGGGGCTGGCTATGGCTACACCTTC
TRBV4-2,-,15,TRBJ2-5,TRBD2,CASSQGTSGEKTQYF,TGTGCCAGCAGCCAAGGAACGAGCGGGGAAAAGACCCAGTACTTC
TRBV6-2/TRBV6-3,once,16,TRBJ1-5,TRBD1,CASSYPGQGSNQPQHF,TGTGCCAGCAGTTACCCTGGACAGGGAAGCAATCAGCCCCAGCATTTT
TRBV6-5,-,14,TRBJ1-5,TRBD1,CASRTRQGAQPQHF,TGTGCCAGCAGGACTAGACAGGGGGCACAGCCCCAGCATTTT
TRBV18,-,14,TRBJ2-3,-,CASSPPASRDTQYF,TGTGCCAGCTCACCACCGGCCTCCCGGGATACGCAGTATTTT
TRBV6-4,once,14,TRBJ1-2,-,CASIPLRDGGLYTF,TGTGCCAGCATTCCACTGCGGGACGGCGGCCTCTACACCTTC
TRBV10-3,once,13,TRBJ1-1,TRBD1,CAISPTGDTEAFF,TGTGCCATCAGTCCAACAGGGGACACTGAAGCTTTCTTT
TRBV9,-,14,TRBJ2-1,-,CASSVGTELDEQFF,TGTGCCAGCAGCGTAGGGACCGAACTAGATGAGCAGTTCTTC
TRBV11-2,-,15,TRBJ2-7,-,CASSFGQGAGWEQYF,TGTGCCAGCAGCTTCGGTCAAGGGGCGGGCTGGGAGCAGTACTTC
TRBV11-2,-,15,TRBJ1-6,TRBD1,CASSSRTGYNSPLHF,TGTGCCAGCAGCTCCCGGACAGGGTACAATTCACCCCTCCACTTT
TRBV4-3,-,14,TRBJ2-7,-,CASSQETKSYEQYF,TGCGCCAGCAGCCAGGAGACAAAAAGCTACGAGCAGTACTTC
TRBV23-1,-,18,TRBJ2-4,-,CASATISGRRLAKNIQYF,TGCGCCAGCGCAACAATCTCGGGACGCCGACTAGCCAAAAACATTCAGTACTTC
TRBV5-8,-,11,TRBJ2-7,-,CASLSTYEQYF,TGTGCCAGCCTGTCGACCTACGAGCAGTACTTC
TRBV28,-,14,TRBJ1-5,-,CASSRARGIKPQHF,TGTGCCAGCAGCCGTGCCAGGGGAATTAAGCCCCAGCATTTT
TRBV6-4,many,16,TRBJ2-1,TRBD2,CASSDSTSGGRNEQFF,TGTGCCAGCAGTGACTCGACTAGCGGGGGCCGCAATGAGCAGTTCTTC
TRBV7-2,-,11,TRBJ2-7,-,CASSLVDEQYF,TGTGCCAGCAGCTTAGTGGACGAGCAGTACTTC
TRBV5-1,-,11,TRBJ2-5,-,CASSLQETQYF,TGCGCCAGCAGCTTACAAGAGACCCAGTACTTC
TRBV6-5,-,15,TRBJ2-1,-,CASSLGGWSYNEQFF,TGTGCCAGCAGTTTAGGGGGGTGGTCCTACAATGAGCAGTTCTTC